Below, 20 T cell receptor beta chains from the same sample are listed, as sequenced in a study of cytomegalovirus exposure and HLA in healthy donors. In the PCR, 60 Vbeta and 13 Jbeta primers were used. The table came from immunoSEQ multiplex PCR; TCRdb's copy has only in-frame clones and leaves some out. The data hold about 160,000 clones, with approximately 85% observed a single time. The specimen was PBMCs. These receptors all come from a young man in good health and CMV-seropositive.

J is TRBJ1-2 and V is TRBV7-2; D remains ambiguous. Trimming left V 5 bases short and J 8 bases short, with 15 bases between. Germline lookup yields CDR1 SGHTA and CDR2 FQGNSA. The CDR3 totals 13 residues. Written as DNA, the CDR3 is TGTGCCAGCAGCACCGCAACTGGAGACGGCTACACCTTC. Its protein is CASSTATGDGYTF.

V usage is TRBV6-5 and J usage is TRBJ2-5, with D tentatively TRBD2 (7 bases). Germline V gene data show CDR1 as MNHEY and CDR2 as SVGAGI. Trimming took 3 bases from V and 5 from J, leaving 13 bases between them. This CDR3 contains 14 residues. The CDR3 reads CASSYGGASETQYF. CDR3 DNA: TGTGCCAGCAGTTATGGGGGGGCCTCGGAGACCCAGTACTTC.

The gene calls are TRBV28 and TRBJ2-3; 7 bases align to TRBD1. Germline-derived CDR1 and CDR2 are MDHEN and SYDVKM. V dropped 6 bases and J dropped 7; count of bases not matched to a gene: 7. The CDR3 has 13 amino acids. In DNA, the CDR3 is TGTGCCAGCAGCGACTACAGGGGAAATACGCAGTATTTT. Translation gives CASSDYRGNTQYF.

The genes are TRBV30 and TRBJ1-6; D possibly corresponds to TRBD1 (5 bases). V lost 4 bases, J lost 8 bases, and 15 bases lay in between. The CDR3 spans 14 residues. CDR1 and CDR2 (germline): GTSNPN, SVGIG (reference sequence). The CDR3 region is CAWIRRGRDSPLHF. CDR3 nucleotide sequence: TGTGCCTGGATACGGAGGGGTCGGGATTCACCCCTCCACTTT.

V is TRBV14 and J is TRBJ2-1; 12 bases fit TRBD2. V lost 3 bases, J lost 5 bases, and 8 bases stayed unmatched. The V gene's germline CDR1 is SGHDN and CDR2 FVKESK. The CDR3 loop spans 17 amino acids. The CDR3 nucleotides are TGTGCCAGCAGCCAGTTGCTAGCGGGGGGGCCTGACAATGAGCAGTTCTTC. This codes for CASSQLLAGGPDNEQFF.

The chain uses TRBV21-1 and TRBJ1-3; the table's D call, TRBD1, has no DNA check behind it. TRBV21-1 corresponds to a pseudogene. The CDR3 has 19 residues. CDR3 sequence reads: CASSERQGMLLHSGNTIYF. The CDR3 nucleotides read TGTGCCAGCAGCGAACGACAGGGGATGCTGCTGCACTCTGGAAACACCATATATTTT.

This clone was detected only once. V is TRBV19 and J is TRBJ1-1; D gene ambiguous. The germline V gene encodes CDR1 LNHDA and CDR2 SQIVND (reference sequence). Trimming took off 7 bases at V and 1 base at J, with 16 bases between the two ends. This CDR3 is built from 15 residues. The CDR3 DNA follows: TGTGCCAGTACGGAGACCCGACGATGGAACACTGAAGCTTTCTTT. Its protein product is CASTETRRWNTEAFF.

The rearrangement joins TRBV5-1 to TRBJ2-4; D call uncertain. This CDR3 is 18 amino acids long. The V end was cut by 4 bases, the J end by 0 bases, with 20 bases between. CDR1 is SGHRS and CDR2 is YFSETQ in the germline V gene. CDR3 coding DNA: TGCGCCAGCAGCACCCGAGACTCAAATCAACTAGCCAAAAACATTCAGTACTTC. This gives the protein CASSTRDSNQLAKNIQYF. Complete variable domain (other parts from reference TRBV5-1 and TRBJ2-4): KAGVTQTPRYLIKTRGQQVTLSCSPISGHRSVSWYQQTPGQGLQFLFEYFSETQRNKGNFPGRFSGRQFSNSRSEMNVSTLELGDSALYLCASSTRDSNQLAKNIQYFGAGTRLSVL.

The chain employs TRBV12-1 and TRBJ2-5; the table's D gene call, TRBD2, was not cross checked with the DNA. TRBV12-1 is an annotated pseudogene. This CDR3 has 14 residues. CDR3 sequence reads: CASSSGTRGETQYF. CDR3 nucleotide sequence: TGTGCCAGCAGCTCCGGGACTAGGGGTGAGACCCAGTACTTC.

This sequence joins TRBV2 and TRBJ1-5; maybe TRBD1 (6 bases). With 6 bases removed from V and 4 bases from J, the gap between germline ends came to 7 bases. CDR3 length: 12 residues. CDR1 is SNHLY, CDR2 FYNNEI, per germline. This CDR3 reads CASRDSNQPQHF. The CDR3 region has the DNA TGTGCCAGCAGGGACAGTAATCAGCCCCAGCATTTT.

J is TRBJ1-2 and V is TRBV4-2; D is ambiguous. Trimming removed 5 bases from V and 10 bases from J, with 17 bases in between. The CDR3 contains 13 residues. Germline V lookup: CDR1 LGHNA, CDR2 YNFKEQ. The CDR3 protein is CASSEGSFPSYTF. CDR3 bases: TGTGCCAGCAGCGAGGGCAGTTTCCCCTCCTACACCTTC.

V gene TRBV29-1 combines with J gene TRBJ2-1, with TRBD1 identical over 10 bases. CDR3 length: 14 residues. Per the germline V gene, CDR1 is SQVTM and CDR2 is ANQGSEA. Trimming at V came to 6 bases and at J to 7 bases, leaving 9 bases not matched to a gene. In DNA form, the CDR3 reads TGCAGCGTGGAGCGGGACAGGGGTGGTAATGAGCAGTTCTTC. This encodes CSVERDRGGNEQFF.

This clone showed up just a few times. The rearrangement uses TRBV7-6 and TRBJ2-1; tentative D call: TRBD1 (5 bases). The V end was cut by 3 bases, the J end by 0 bases, with 9 bases between. The CDR3 extends over 15 amino acids. Germline values: CDR1 SGHVS, CDR2 FNYEAQ. CDR3 bases: TGTGCCAGCAGCTTGGACATGAGCTCCTACAATGAGCAGTTCTTC. Its translation is CASSLDMSSYNEQFF.

The rearrangement uses TRBV2 and TRBJ2-7, with TRBD1 identical over 7 bases. V was clipped by 8 bases and J by 7 bases; unmatched bases: 11. The germline V gene has CDR1 SNHLY and CDR2 FYNNEI. The CDR3 consists of 13 residues. DNA of the CDR3: TGTGCCAGCGCCCGGGACAGAGTGGGAGAGCAGTACTTC. Translated, it gives CASARDRVGEQYF.

The V call is TRBV5-5, the J call TRBJ2-7, with 10 bases aligning to TRBD1. From germline, CDR1 is SGHKS and CDR2 YYEKEE (reference sequence). The CDR3 is 16 amino acids. Germline trimming cut 5 bases from V and 3 bases from J; bases unmatched to any gene: 11. Here the CDR3 reads CASRSRTGTGDYEQYF. The CDR3 DNA sequence: TGTGCCAGCAGATCCCGAACCGGGACAGGGGACTACGAGCAGTACTTC.

V usage is TRBV7-9 and J usage is TRBJ2-1; no reliable D call. Trimming took 5 bases from V and 0 from J, leaving 8 bases between them. The germline gives CDR1 SEHNR, CDR2 FQNEAQ (reference sequence). This CDR3 is 14 amino acids long. This chain's CDR3 is CASSPSGSYNEQFF. Here the CDR3 DNA reads TGTGCCAGCAGCCCGTCGGGCTCCTACAATGAGCAGTTCTTC.

V is TRBV7-2 and J is TRBJ2-1; D is possibly TRBD2 (5 bases). Per the germline V gene, CDR1 is SGHTA and CDR2 is FQGNSA. The CDR3 has 13 amino acids. V lost 4 bases and J lost 14, with 18 bases in between. The CDR3 region is CASSSPNPEEEFF. Here the CDR3 DNA reads TGTGCCAGCAGCTCCCCAAACCCCGAGGAGGAGTTCTTC.

The genes are TRBV10-3 and TRBJ1-2; 7 nucleotides agree with TRBD1. The ends lost 3 bases at V and 1 base at J; junction bases unmatched: 5. This CDR3 contains 15 residues. Germline V CDR1 and CDR2: ENHRY, SYGVKD. This CDR3 is CAISEETGLNYGYTF. The CDR3 DNA sequence: TGTGCCATCAGTGAAGAGACAGGGCTTAACTATGGCTACACCTTC.

This chain links TRBV2 with TRBJ1-5; TRBD1 matches 7 bases. V shed 0 bases, J shed 6 bases, and the junction held 14 bases outside the gene matches. The germline V gene has CDR1 SNHLY and CDR2 FYNNEI. This CDR3 spans 18 amino acids. CDR3 residues: CASSEALETGIGSQPQHF. CDR3 in DNA: TGTGCCAGCAGTGAAGCGCTGGAGACAGGGATTGGTAGTCAGCCCCAGCATTTT.

The DNA of the CDR3 is TGCGCCAGCAGCCTAATACTAGCGGGGGGCCGCTCTGGGGCCAACGTCCTGACTTTC. Its translation: CASSLILAGGRSGANVLTF. The rearrangement joins TRBV4-1 to TRBJ2-6; the match to TRBD2 covers 12 bases. The CDR3 loop spans 19 amino acids. Trimming at V came to 4 bases and at J to 0 bases, leaving 7 bases not matched to a gene. CDR1 is MGHRA and CDR2 is YSYEKL in the germline V gene.